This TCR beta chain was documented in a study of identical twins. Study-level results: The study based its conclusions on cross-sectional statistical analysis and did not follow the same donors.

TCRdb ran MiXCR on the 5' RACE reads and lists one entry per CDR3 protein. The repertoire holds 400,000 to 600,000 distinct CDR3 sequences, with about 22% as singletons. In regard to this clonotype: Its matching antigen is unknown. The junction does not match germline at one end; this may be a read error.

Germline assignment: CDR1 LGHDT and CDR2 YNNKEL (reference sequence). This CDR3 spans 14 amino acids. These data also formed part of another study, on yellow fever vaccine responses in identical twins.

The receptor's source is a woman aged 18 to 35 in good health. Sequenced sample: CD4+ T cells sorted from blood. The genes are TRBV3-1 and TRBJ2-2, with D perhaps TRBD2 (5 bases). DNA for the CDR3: TGTGCCAGCAGCCAAGATAGACTCACCGGGGAGCTGGTTTTT. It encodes CASSQDRLTGELVF.